This TCR beta chain was recovered during a study of blood T cell repertoires in COVID-19. CDR1 is SGHRS, CDR2 YFSETQ, per germline. The CDR3 contains 13 residues. Trimming took 7 bases from V and 6 from J; bases not matched to a gene: 7. Data came from immunoSEQ multiplex PCR; TCRdb stores just in-frame clones and leaves some out. The table includes about 100,000 clones, around 86% detected once. Sequenced sample: PBMCs or T cells enriched from blood (not recorded which). The J gene is TRBJ2-3, the V gene TRBV5-1; 8 bases agree with TRBD1. The source is a woman between 50 and 59 years old who had recovered from COVID-19. Written as DNA, the CDR3 is TGCGCCAGCTTCTCAGGGGGCCCGGATACGCAGTATTTT. Protein product: CASFSGGPDTQYF.